This T cell receptor beta chain derives from a study of shared clonotypes between healthy human individuals. Study-wide background: In total, the donors were two women and a few men aged 18 to 49.

Assay used: immunoSEQ multiplex PCR; TCRdb lists only in-frame clones, some missing. The sample consists of roughly 600,000 clones, 95% to 98% of them appearing once. Naive CD8 cells lacked CD45RO and underwent positive selection for CCR7, leaving out terminally differentiated effector memory CD45RA+ cells. The V gene end was trimmed by 0 bases and the J gene end by 9 bases; junction bases not matched to a gene: 4. Per germline, CDR1 SGHRS and CDR2 YFSETQ. The CDR3 is 14 residues long. This sequence was found in a young man in good health. Material: naive CD8+ T cells sorted from blood. This rearrangement joins TRBV5-1 to TRBJ2-1, with 9 positions matching TRBD1. The chain's CDR3 is CASSLEDRGSEQFF. The CDR3 DNA reads as TGCGCCAGCAGCTTGGAGGACAGGGGCAGTGAGCAGTTCTTC.